The 8 T cell receptor beta chains below were found in one sample sequenced in a study of control samples from healthy donors and cancer patients. Profiling relied on immunoSEQ multiplex PCR, and the TCRdb table lists in-frame clones only, not all of them. The sample lists about 84,000 clones, 65% to 90% occurring once. The sample was PBMCs. Receptor source: a man between 60 and 70 years old with head and neck cancer.

The chain uses TRBV5-4 and TRBJ1-4; D may be TRBD1 (5 bases). This CDR3 has 15 residues. CDR1 is SGHNT and CDR2 is YYREEE in the germline V gene (reference sequence). The V end was cut by 4 bases, the J end by 6 bases, with 16 bases between. The CDR3 here is CASSTNRGIDEKLFF. DNA for the CDR3: TGTGCCAGCAGCACTAATAGGGGTATCGATGAAAAACTGTTTTTT. The variable domain in full, completed from reference TRBV5-4 and TRBJ1-4, reads ETGVTQSPTHLIKTRGQQVTLRCSSQSGHNTVSWYQQALGQGPQFIFQYYREEENGRGNFPPRFSGLQFPNYSSELNVNALELDDSALYLCASSTNRGIDEKLFFGSGTQLSVL.

The chain joins TRBV5-1 to TRBJ2-5; D might be TRBD1 or TRBD2, each matching 6 bases. The CDR3 has 18 amino acids. Germline CDR1 and CDR2: SGHRS and YFSETQ. V lost 0 bases and J 0 bases, leaving 18 bases between the germline ends. CDR3 residues: CASSLARGGGSYQETQYF. In DNA form, the CDR3 reads TGCGCCAGCAGCTTGGCCAGGGGAGGAGGGTCGTACCAAGAGACCCAGTACTTC.

The V call is TRBV11-2, the J call TRBJ2-7; unclear D gene. With 3 bases removed from V and 3 bases from J, the gap between germline ends came to 15 bases. The CDR3 is 15 residues long. In germline, CDR1 is SGHAT, CDR2 FQNNGV. The CDR3 DNA is TGTGCCAGCAGCTTCGGCAGGCGTAAGGTCTACGAGCAGTACTTC. Residues: CASSFGRRKVYEQYF.

The chain has TRBV2 and TRBJ2-1; 7 nucleotides agree with TRBD1. Looked up from germline, CDR1 is SNHLY and CDR2 is FYNNEI. The trim removed 7 bases at V and 7 bases at J, leaving 10 bases unmatched. The CDR3 totals 14 residues. The DNA of the CDR3 is TGTGCCAGCATTTCTTCGGACAGGAGTAATGAGCAGTTCTTC. It is translated as CASISSDRSNEQFF. Full variable domain (outside the CDR3, taken from reference TRBV2 and TRBJ2-1): EPEVTQTPSHQVTQMGQEVILRCVPISNHLYFYWYRQILGQKVEFLVSFYNNEISEKSEIFDDQFSVERPDGSNFTLKIRSTKLEDSAMYFCASISSDRSNEQFFGPGTRLTVL.

The chain carries TRBV10-2 and TRBJ1-1, with TRBD1 as a possible D gene (6 bases). This CDR3 comprises 13 residues. Germline values: CDR1 WSHSY, CDR2 SAAADI. The ends were cut back, 3 bases at V and 4 bases at J, with 9 bases in the middle. The CDR3 nucleotides read TGCGCCAGCAGTGAAGGAGGGGGCACTGAAGCTTTCTTT. Protein sequence: CASSEGGGTEAFF.

The rearrangement uses TRBV5-6 and TRBJ2-2, with 9 positions matching TRBD1. CDR1 is SGHDT and CDR2 is YYEEEE in the germline V gene. Trimming cost V 10 bases and J 3 bases; bases outside gene matches: 7. This CDR3 is 14 amino acids long. CDR3 sequence: CAAGTGLHTGELFF. The CDR3, as DNA: TGTGCCGCAGGGACAGGGCTCCACACCGGGGAGCTGTTTTTT.

The sample holds one count of this clone. V usage is TRBV18 and J usage is TRBJ1-1; the D gene is possibly TRBD1 (5 bases). The CDR3 extends over 13 amino acids. V was trimmed by 7 bases and J by 6 bases, leaving 15 bases between them. CDR1 is KGHSH, CDR2 LQKENI, per germline. CDR3 nucleotide sequence: TGTGCCAGCTACATCACGGGGCAGGCTGAAGCTTTCTTT. It specifies CASYITGQAEAFF.

The rearrangement uses TRBV6-1 and TRBJ2-1, with TRBD2 matching 9 bases. The CDR3 sequence is 15 residues long. V trimming: 3 bases; J trimming: 6 bases; junction bases outside the gene matches: 6. CDR1 MNHNS and CDR2 SASEGT come from the germline V gene. The DNA for the CDR3 is TGTGCCAGCAGTGACGGGACTAGCTCGGTCAATGAGCAGTTCTTC. This gives the protein CASSDGTSSVNEQFF.